The 9 T cell receptor beta chains below all came from one sample that was sequenced in a study of cytomegalovirus exposure and HLA in healthy donors. PCR used 60 Vbeta primers and 13 Jbeta primers. Clones were read by immunoSEQ multiplex PCR, and TCRdb kept only the in-frame ones, dropping some. The sample yields 150,000 or so clones, 70% to 85% seen once. Sequencing input: PBMCs. These receptors were collected from a female donor in good health and CMV-seronegative.

This rearrangement joins TRBV19 to TRBJ2-2; the D gene is possibly TRBD2 (6 bases). The germline V gene encodes CDR1 LNHDA and CDR2 SQIVND (reference sequence). This CDR3 is 15 amino acids long. V was cut by 6 bases and J by 5 bases, with 16 bases left in between. CDR3 nucleotide sequence: TGTGCCAGTAGGCGCGGGACTCCCATGACCGGGGAGCTGTTTTTT. Protein product: CASRRGTPMTGELFF.

This rearrangement joins TRBV20-1 to TRBJ1-1; D gene unclear. From germline, CDR1 is DFQATT and CDR2 SNEGSKA (reference sequence). Trimming took 6 bases from V and 6 from J, leaving 11 bases between them. CDR3 length: 11 residues. This chain's CDR3 is CSAFYAPEAFF. DNA for the CDR3: TGCAGTGCGTTCTACGCCCCTGAAGCTTTCTTT.

The rearrangement uses TRBV5-4 and TRBJ2-7; 10 bases line up with TRBD2. The CDR3 spans 13 residues. V dropped 0 bases and J dropped 6; count of bases not matched to a gene: 0. Germline CDR1 is SGHNT and CDR2 is YYREEE (reference sequence). The DNA for the CDR3 is TGTGCCAGCAGCTTGGGACTAGCGGGCGAGCAGTACTTC. Translated, it gives CASSLGLAGEQYF.

The V and J genes are TRBV30 and TRBJ1-1; D is perhaps TRBD1 (5 bases). The V end lost 1 base, the J end lost 7 bases, and 10 bases lay between the germline ends. CDR3 size: 12 residues. CDR1 is GTSNPN and CDR2 is SVGIG in the germline V gene (reference sequence). CDR3 nucleotide sequence: TGTGCCTGGAGTGCGGGGGGGGATGAAGCTTTCTTT. It is translated as CAWSAGGDEAFF. Variable domain in full (rest from reference TRBV30 and TRBJ1-1): SQTIHQWPATLVQPVGSPLSLECTVEGTSNPNLYWYRQAAGRGLQLLFYSVGIGQISSEVPQNLSASRPQDRQFILSSKKLLLSDSGFYLCAWSAGGDEAFFGQGTRLTVV.

The chain has TRBV19 and TRBJ1-1, with TRBD1 matching 9 bases. V trimming: 5 bases; J trimming: 10 bases; junction bases outside the gene matches: 11. The length of the CDR3 is 14 residues. Germline V gives CDR1 LNHDA, CDR2 SQIVND (reference sequence). DNA of the CDR3: TGTGCCAGTAGTGCCTCGGACAGGGGCTGGTTAGCTTTCTTT. This codes for CASSASDRGWLAFF.

The table lists this clone with a few counts. The chain has TRBV4-1 and TRBJ1-2; D not certain. The CDR3 loop spans 13 amino acids. With 4 bases removed from V and 7 bases from J, the gap between germline ends came to 13 bases. From germline, CDR1 is MGHRA and CDR2 YSYEKL. CDR3 in amino acids: CASSPNTDSGYTF. The CDR3 DNA reads as TGCGCCAGCAGCCCCAATACAGATTCTGGCTACACCTTC.

This rearrangement joins TRBV2 to TRBJ2-7, with 7 bases fitting TRBD2. With 5 bases clipped from V and 6 bases from J, the junction kept 10 bases outside the gene matches. Germline-derived CDR1 and CDR2 are SNHLY and FYNNEI. The length of the CDR3 is 14 residues. Written as DNA, the CDR3 is TGTGCCAGCAGTACGACTAGCAAACGGGGCGAGCAGTACTTC. This sequence encodes CASSTTSKRGEQYF.

V and J are TRBV4-3 and TRBJ2-7; D is perhaps TRBD2 (5 bases). Germline CDR1 LGHNA, CDR2 YSLEER. The CDR3 consists of 15 residues. Trimming removed 0 bases at V and 9 bases at J, with 18 bases between. The CDR3 nucleotides are TGCGCCAGCAGCCAAGATCGGGGATATGGTGGTGTGCAGTACTTC. It encodes CASSQDRGYGGVQYF.

The chain has TRBV9 and TRBJ2-6; a weak D match, TRBD1 (6 bases). V gave up 3 bases and J gave up 4 bases, with 11 bases separating them. The CDR3 runs 15 residues. Germline CDR1 and CDR2: SGDLS and YYNGEE. The CDR3 DNA sequence: TGTGCCAGCAGCGAGCCAGGGGCCGGGGCCAACGTCCTGACTTTC. It codes for CASSEPGAGANVLTF.